This T cell receptor beta chain was sequenced for a study of shared clonotypes between healthy human individuals (TCRdb year 2020). Describing the broader study: The cohort included three men and a couple of women between 18 and 49 years of age. Per donor, three plates each were used for CD4 naive and CD4 memory, two for CD8 naive, and one for CD8 memory. To estimate repertoire size and how much clonotypes are shared between individuals, the study performed deep sequencing of blood TCR repertoires from a few healthy adults. Different laboratories and diverse techniques were used to prepare libraries and sequence TCR repertoires, to increase sequencing depth and limit assay-specific biases. Each donor's leukapheresis produced roughly between roughly 0.85 and 9.5 billion PBMCs. The study at large found these results: Estimated clonotype richness was generally larger for naive than for memory subsets. Even with the large sequencing depth, rarefaction of the sorted-subset datasets indicated that sequencing was incomplete. Sharing across a few donors was observed for roughly 5.4% of naive CD4, 3% to 3.5% of naive CD8, 2.3% of memory CD4, and around 0.4% of memory CD8 clonotypes. Clonotypes shared by all four sorted-subset donors showed higher generation probabilities than non-shared clonotypes. Sampling was restricted to blood, and TCR repertoires in tissue are likely to differ from TCR repertoires in blood. Pairwise subsampling led to the expectation that sequencing depth would affect the degree of clonotype sharing among donors. Because the study included only a small number of donors, the genetic and exposure-history diversity represented was limited.

Using the deep immunoSEQ assay, multiplex PCR amplified TCR CDR3 regions from genomic DNA. Extracted genomic DNA from each cell subset was distributed evenly across all wells of several immunoSEQ 96-well plates, and each plate was treated as a replicate. For sorted subsets, each replicate PCR was loaded with approximately 0.2 ug genomic DNA, equivalent to 30,000 or so T cell genomes. Purified libraries were quantified with a Qubit 3.0 fluorometer, sized on a Bioanalyzer 2100, and re-quantified with the KAPA Library Quantification kit. Every immunoSEQ 96-well plate was sequenced on a dedicated single-read 150-cycle Illumina NextSeq 550 flow cell. In the authors' own workflow: The immunoSEQ output contained only junctional sequences without quality scores, so filtering could not match that applied to full-length reads. To assign V/J genes and CDR3, sequences were annotated against IMGT germline references using PyIR, a Python wrapper for IgBLAST v1.9. Reads were filtered out if the reads had weak V/J assignments (E-value above 1e-6), no CDR3, stop codons, out-of-frame junctions, or ambiguous translated residues. V3J clonotypes were defined by identical inferred V gene, J gene, and CDR3 amino acid sequence. The percentage overlap between two repertoires was calculated by dividing the number of shared unique clonotypes by the size of the smaller repertoire. RTK rarefaction, the Chao1 estimator, and Recon v2.1 estimates of unobserved clonotypes were used to assess repertoire richness. Generation probabilities were computed with OLGA for all TCRbeta clonotypes obtained by the gDNA method from a few donors. This immuneACCESS table, as held by TCRdb, lists in-frame sequences with V and J called but not all clones. Of the missing ones, under half trace to an unresolved V gene in checked studies; the others have no known cause. V and J calls and clone size come straight from that table; D and trimming were deduced from the DNA. The sample table holds some 2.1 million clones, of which roughly 95% were seen once. Of the sample, around 0.13% falls within the top ten clones.

This clone was seen a single time. What antigen it recognizes has not been identified. No base quality values were provided; no much bigger clone lies one nucleotide off. For CDR1 and CDR2, the germline V gene lists SGHRS and YFSETQ. Including the terminal cysteine and phenylalanine, the CDR3 comprises 15 residues. This entry keeps only the CDR3 DNA: 45 bases, framed from base 1. V and J lose 3 bases and 7 bases, and a span of 14 bases separates them. The donors were healthy, HIV-negative adults who had no recently reported acute infections or vaccinations. Only Caucasian adults living in Nashville, Tennessee, USA were represented among the donors. CD4+ T cells were enriched by magnetic negative selection; naive cells were then positively selected on CD45RA, and the negative fraction formed the memory subset. Blood was collected by leukapheresis, and PBMCs were isolated by Ficoll-Histopaque density gradient centrifugation and then cryopreserved in liquid nitrogen vapor phase. Analytical flow cytometry was used to check the purity and quantity of each magnetically sorted T cell population. From each sorted fraction, genomic DNA was isolated and quantified by UV absorbance on a Nanodrop 2000c.

The sample consisted of naive CD4+ T cells sorted from blood. Read against the paper, the sample's cell subset or site label means: CD45RA+ positively selected. This clonotype originated in a man younger than 35 in good health. The chain is assembled from TRBV5-1 and TRBJ1-6; tentative D gene TRBD1, with 6 bases matching. The sequenced DNA is TGCGCCAGCAGCTCAGGCGGGGGGGCAAATTCACCCCTCCACTTT. This sequence encodes CASSSGGGANSPLHF.